The present T cell receptor beta chain was sequenced within a study of radiation and T cells in renal cell carcinoma. Germline CDR1 is SGHAT and CDR2 is FQNNGV. The CDR3 contains 15 residues. V lost 5 bases and J lost 0; bases outside the gene matches: 2. Generated by immunoSEQ multiplex PCR, the TCRdb table keeps only in-frame clones and is missing some. This table holds about 83,000 clones, 83% found once. Time point defined: blood 4 weeks post-SBRT, at nephrectomy. Treatment denoted: 15 Gy SBRT to primary tumor, nephrectomy 4 weeks later. Here the sequenced sample was blood, taken from a patient whose treatment included radiotherapy and nephrectomy. The rearrangement uses TRBV11-2 and TRBJ2-2; 8 nucleotides align to TRBD2. The receptor was isolated from a woman in her sixties or seventies with renal cell carcinoma. The CDR3 here is CASSLAGANTGELFF. The CDR3 DNA sequence: TGTGCCAGCAGCCTAGCGGGTGCGAACACCGGGGAGCTGTTTTTT.